What follows is one TCR beta chain and its context. Germline V gene data show CDR1 as SGHKS and CDR2 as YYEKEE (reference sequence). The trim removed 5 bases at V and 2 bases at J, leaving 7 bases unmatched. This CDR3 has 15 residues. The source of the sample is a study of PD-L1 blockade in urothelial cancer. Time point given: pretreatment peripheral blood. Synthetically made TCR analog templates were put into each PCR as spikes. The repertoire was sequenced with immunoSEQ multiplex PCR; TCRdb's copy has only in-frame clones and lacks some. The sample lists approximately 90,000 clones, roughly 90% occurring once.

This material consisted of PBMCs, taken around atezolizumab (anti-PD-L1) treatment. This chain uses TRBV5-5 with TRBJ1-2; 9 nucleotides line up with TRBD1. This receptor was identified in a man aged 55 to 69 with urothelial cancer. The CDR3 nucleotides are TGTGCCAGCAGGTTTGGACAGGGGTACAACTATGGCTACACCTTC. It codes for CASRFGQGYNYGYTF.